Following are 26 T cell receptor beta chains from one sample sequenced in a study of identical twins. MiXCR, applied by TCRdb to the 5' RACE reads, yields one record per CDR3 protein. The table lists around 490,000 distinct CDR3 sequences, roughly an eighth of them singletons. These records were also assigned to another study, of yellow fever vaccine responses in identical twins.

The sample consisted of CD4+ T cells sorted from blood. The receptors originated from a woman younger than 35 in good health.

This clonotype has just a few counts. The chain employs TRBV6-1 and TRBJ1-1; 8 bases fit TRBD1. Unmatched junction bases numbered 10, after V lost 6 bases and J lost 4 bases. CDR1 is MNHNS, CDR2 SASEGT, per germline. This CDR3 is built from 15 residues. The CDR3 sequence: CASRAPTGGSTEAFF. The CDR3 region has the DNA TGTGCCAGCAGGGCACCTACAGGGGGAAGCACTGAAGCTTTCTTT.

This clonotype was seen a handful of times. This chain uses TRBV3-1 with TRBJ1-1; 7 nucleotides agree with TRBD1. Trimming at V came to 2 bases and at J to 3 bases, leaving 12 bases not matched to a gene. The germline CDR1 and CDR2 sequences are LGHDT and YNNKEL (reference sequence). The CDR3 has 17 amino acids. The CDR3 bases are TGTGCCAGCAGCCAAAATCCTGGGACAGTCGGGGACACTGAAGCTTTCTTT. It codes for CASSQNPGTVGDTEAFF.

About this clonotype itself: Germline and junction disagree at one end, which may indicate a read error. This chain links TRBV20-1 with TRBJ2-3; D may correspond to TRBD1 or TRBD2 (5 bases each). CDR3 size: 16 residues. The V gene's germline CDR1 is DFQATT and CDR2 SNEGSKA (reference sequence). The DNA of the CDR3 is TGCAGTGCTGGAGACCGGGGCAGGGAGAAGACAGATACGCAGTATTTT. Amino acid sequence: CSAGDRGREKTDTQYF.

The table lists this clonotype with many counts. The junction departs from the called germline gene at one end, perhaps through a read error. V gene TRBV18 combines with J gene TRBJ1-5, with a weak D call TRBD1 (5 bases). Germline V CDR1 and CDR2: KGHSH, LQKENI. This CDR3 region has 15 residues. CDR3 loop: CASSRTEGVNQPLHF. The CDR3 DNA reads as TGTGCCAGCTCCCGCACGGAAGGGGTGAATCAGCCCCTGCATTTT.

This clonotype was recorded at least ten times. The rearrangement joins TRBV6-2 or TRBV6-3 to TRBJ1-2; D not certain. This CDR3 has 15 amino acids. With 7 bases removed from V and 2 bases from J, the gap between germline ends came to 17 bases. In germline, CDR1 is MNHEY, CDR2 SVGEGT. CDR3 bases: TGTGCCAGCAAGCCATCCGGGATCGGAAACTATGGCTACACCTTC. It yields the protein CASKPSGIGNYGYTF.

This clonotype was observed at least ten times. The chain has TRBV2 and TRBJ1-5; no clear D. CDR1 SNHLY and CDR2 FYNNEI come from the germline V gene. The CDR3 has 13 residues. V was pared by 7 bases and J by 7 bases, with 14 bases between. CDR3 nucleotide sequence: TGTGCCAGCAAGGACGACTATGCACAGCCCCAGCATTTT. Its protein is CASKDDYAQPQHF.

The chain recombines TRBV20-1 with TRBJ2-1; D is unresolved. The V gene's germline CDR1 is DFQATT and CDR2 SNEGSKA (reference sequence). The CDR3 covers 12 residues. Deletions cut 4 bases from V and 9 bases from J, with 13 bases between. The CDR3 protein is CSATGRASEQFF. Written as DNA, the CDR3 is TGCAGTGCTACGGGCCGGGCTAGTGAGCAGTTCTTC.

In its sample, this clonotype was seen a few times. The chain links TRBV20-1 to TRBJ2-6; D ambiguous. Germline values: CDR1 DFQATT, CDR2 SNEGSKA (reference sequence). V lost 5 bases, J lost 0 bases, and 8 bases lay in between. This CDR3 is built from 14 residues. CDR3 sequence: CSARRHSGANVLTF. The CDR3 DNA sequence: TGCAGTGCTCGTCGACACTCTGGGGCCAACGTCCTGACTTTC.

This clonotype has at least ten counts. The CDR3 spells CATSRETGSYEQYF. CDR3 nucleotide sequence: TGTGCCACCAGCAGAGAGACAGGTTCCTACGAGCAGTACTTC. The rearrangement links TRBV15 to TRBJ2-7; D might be TRBD1 (6 bases). Germline V gives CDR1 LNHNV, CDR2 YYDKDF (reference sequence). V lost 0 bases and J 1 base, leaving 7 bases between the germline ends. The CDR3 consists of 14 residues.

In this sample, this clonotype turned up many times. CDR3 coding DNA: TGCGCCAGCAGCTTGAGGGGTGGCGACTATGGCTACACCTTC. As protein: CASSLRGGDYGYTF. The rearrangement links TRBV5-1 to TRBJ1-2, with a weak D call TRBD1 (5 bases). Germline V gene data show CDR1 as SGHRS and CDR2 as YFSETQ. This CDR3 has 14 residues. Trimming took off 1 base at V and 3 bases at J, with 10 bases between the two ends.

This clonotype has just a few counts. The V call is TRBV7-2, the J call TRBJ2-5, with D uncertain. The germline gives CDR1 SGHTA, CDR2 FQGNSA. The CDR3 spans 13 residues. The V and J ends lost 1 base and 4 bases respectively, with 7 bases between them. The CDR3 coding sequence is TGTGCCAGCAGCTTAGTGAGTCGAGAGACCCAGTACTTC. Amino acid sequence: CASSLVSRETQYF.

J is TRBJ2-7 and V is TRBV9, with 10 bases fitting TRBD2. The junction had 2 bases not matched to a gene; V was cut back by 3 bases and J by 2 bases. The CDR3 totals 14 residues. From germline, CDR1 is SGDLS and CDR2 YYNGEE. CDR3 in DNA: TGTGCCAGCAGCGCACTAGCGGGAACCTACGAGCAGTACTTC. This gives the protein CASSALAGTYEQYF.

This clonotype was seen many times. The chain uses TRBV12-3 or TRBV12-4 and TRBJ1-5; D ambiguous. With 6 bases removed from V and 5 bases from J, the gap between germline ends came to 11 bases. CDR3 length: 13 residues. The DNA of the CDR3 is TGTGCCAGCAGGGAGGTAGCCGATCAGCCCCAGCATTTT. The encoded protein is CASREVADQPQHF.

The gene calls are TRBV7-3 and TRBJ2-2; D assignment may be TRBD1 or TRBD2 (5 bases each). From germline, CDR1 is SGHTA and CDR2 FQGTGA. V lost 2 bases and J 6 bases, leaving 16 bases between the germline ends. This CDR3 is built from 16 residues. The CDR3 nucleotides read TGTGCCAGCAGCTTATTCCCAGGGAAGGAGGCCGGGGAGCTGTTTTTT. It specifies CASSLFPGKEAGELFF.

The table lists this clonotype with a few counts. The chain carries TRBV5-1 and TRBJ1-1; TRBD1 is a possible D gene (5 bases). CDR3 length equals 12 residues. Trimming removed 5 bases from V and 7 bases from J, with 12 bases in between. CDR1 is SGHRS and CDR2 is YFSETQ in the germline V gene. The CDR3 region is CASRRDRIEAFF. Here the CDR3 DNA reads TGCGCCAGCAGGAGAGACAGAATTGAAGCTTTCTTT. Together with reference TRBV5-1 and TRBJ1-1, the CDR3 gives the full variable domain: KAGVTQTPRYLIKTRGQQVTLSCSPISGHRSVSWYQQTPGQGLQFLFEYFSETQRNKGNFPGRFSGRQFSNSRSEMNVSTLELGDSALYLCASRRDRIEAFFGQGTRLTVV.

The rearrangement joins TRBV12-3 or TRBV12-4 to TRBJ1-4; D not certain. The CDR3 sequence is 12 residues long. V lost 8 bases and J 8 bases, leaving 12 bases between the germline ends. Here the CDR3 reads CASRAFGEKLFF. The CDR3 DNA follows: TGTGCCAGCCGGGCCTTCGGGGAAAAACTGTTTTTT.

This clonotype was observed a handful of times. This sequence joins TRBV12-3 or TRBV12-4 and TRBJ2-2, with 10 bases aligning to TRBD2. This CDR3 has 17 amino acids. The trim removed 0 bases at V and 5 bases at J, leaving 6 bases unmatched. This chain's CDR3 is CASSLAKGLAWTGELFF. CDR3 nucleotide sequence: TGTGCCAGCAGTTTAGCCAAGGGACTAGCGTGGACCGGGGAGCTGTTTTTT.

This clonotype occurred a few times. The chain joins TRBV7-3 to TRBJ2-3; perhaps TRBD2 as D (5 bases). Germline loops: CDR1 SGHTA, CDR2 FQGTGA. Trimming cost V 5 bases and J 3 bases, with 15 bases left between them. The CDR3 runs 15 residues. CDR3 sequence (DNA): TGTGCCAGCAGCCTATACAGTCGGGAAACAGATACGCAGTATTTT. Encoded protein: CASSLYSRETDTQYF.

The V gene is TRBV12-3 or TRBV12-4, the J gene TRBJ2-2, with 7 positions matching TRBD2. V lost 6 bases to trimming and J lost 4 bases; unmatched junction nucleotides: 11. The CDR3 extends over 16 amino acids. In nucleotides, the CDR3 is TGTGCCAGCAGCCCTCTTAAAGCGGGGCCCACCGGGGAGCTGTTTTTT. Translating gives CASSPLKAGPTGELFF.

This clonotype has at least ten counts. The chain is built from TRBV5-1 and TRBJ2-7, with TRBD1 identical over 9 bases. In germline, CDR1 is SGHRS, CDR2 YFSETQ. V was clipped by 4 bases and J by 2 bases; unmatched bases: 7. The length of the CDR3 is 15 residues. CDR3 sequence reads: CASSPRTGVPYEQYF. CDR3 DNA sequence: TGCGCCAGCAGCCCGCGGACAGGGGTACCCTACGAGCAGTACTTC.

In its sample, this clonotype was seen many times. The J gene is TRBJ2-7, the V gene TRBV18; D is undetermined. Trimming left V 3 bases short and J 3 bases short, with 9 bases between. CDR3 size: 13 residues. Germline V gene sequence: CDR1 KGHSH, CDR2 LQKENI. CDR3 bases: TGTGCCAGCTCACCCGCCCCGAGCTACGAGCAGTACTTC. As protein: CASSPAPSYEQYF. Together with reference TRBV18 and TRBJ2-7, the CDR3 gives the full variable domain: NAGVMQNPRHLVRRRGQEARLRCSPMKGHSHVYWYRQLPEEGLKFMVYLQKENIIDESGMPKERFSAEFPKEGPSILRIQQVVRGDSAAYFCASSPAPSYEQYFGPGTRLTVT.

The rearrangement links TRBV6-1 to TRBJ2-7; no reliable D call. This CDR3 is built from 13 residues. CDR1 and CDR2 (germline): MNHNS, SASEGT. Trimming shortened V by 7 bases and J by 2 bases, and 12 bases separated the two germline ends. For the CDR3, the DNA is TGTGCCAGCAAAGAGACAAAACCCTACGAGCAGTACTTC. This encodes CASKETKPYEQYF.

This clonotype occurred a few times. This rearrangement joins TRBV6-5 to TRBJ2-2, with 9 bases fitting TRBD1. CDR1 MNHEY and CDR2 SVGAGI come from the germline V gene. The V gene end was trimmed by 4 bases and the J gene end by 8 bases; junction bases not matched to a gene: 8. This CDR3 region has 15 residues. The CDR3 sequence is CASSSRTGASGELFF. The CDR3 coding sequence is TGTGCCAGCAGTTCGCGGACAGGGGCGAGTGGGGAGCTGTTTTTT.

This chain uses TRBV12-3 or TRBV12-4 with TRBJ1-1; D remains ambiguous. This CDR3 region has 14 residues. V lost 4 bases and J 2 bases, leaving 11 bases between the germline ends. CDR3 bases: TGTGCCAGCAGTTCCGACATCATAAACACTGAAGCTTTCTTT. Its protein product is CASSSDIINTEAFF.

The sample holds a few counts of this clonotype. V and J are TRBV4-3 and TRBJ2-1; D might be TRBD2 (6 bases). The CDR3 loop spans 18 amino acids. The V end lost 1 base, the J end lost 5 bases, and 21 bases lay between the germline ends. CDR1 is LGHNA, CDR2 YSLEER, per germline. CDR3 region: CASSQVETSTIGNNEQFF. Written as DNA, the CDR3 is TGCGCCAGCAGCCAAGTAGAAACTAGCACTATCGGTAACAATGAGCAGTTCTTC.

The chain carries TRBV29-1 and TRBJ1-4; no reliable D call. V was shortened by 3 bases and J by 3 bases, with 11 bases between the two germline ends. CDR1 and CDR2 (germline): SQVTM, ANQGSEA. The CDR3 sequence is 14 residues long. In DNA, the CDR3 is TGCAGCGTTGAGGAGGGCGGGTCTAATGAAAAACTGTTTTTT. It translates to CSVEEGGSNEKLFF.